This T cell receptor beta chain comes out of a study of Ad26.COV2.S vaccination and SARS-CoV-2 variants. Measured with immunoSEQ multiplex PCR; TCRdb has only the in-frame clones, and not every one. The sample lists about 480,000 clones; 87% were seen once. The length of the CDR3 is 15 residues. V was pared by 4 bases and J by 3 bases, with 9 bases of the junction left unmatched. Germline V gene sequence: CDR1 SGHAT, CDR2 FQNNGV. The treatment is: some 20 received Ad26.COV2.S at low or high dose, single or two shots; about 5 received placebo; per-sample allocation not given. All samples were drawn on day 63, counting from the first vaccine or placebo injection. Boston supplied an adult donor aged 18-55 years.

This sequence originates from a person aged 18-65 years who received the Ad26.COV2.S COVID-19 vaccine or a placebo. The chain couples TRBV11-2 to TRBJ2-7; 7 nucleotides match TRBD1. The sequences come from peripheral blood, collected in a trial of Ad26.COV2.S vaccine versus placebo. CDR3 in amino acids: CASSSHRGKGYEQYF. For the CDR3, the DNA is TGTGCCAGCAGCTCCCACAGGGGAAAAGGCTACGAGCAGTACTTC. Full variable domain (outside the CDR3, taken from reference TRBV11-2 and TRBJ2-7): EAGVAQSPRYKIIEKRQSVAFWCNPISGHATLYWYQQILGQGPKLLIQFQNNGVVDDSQLPKDRFSAERLKGVDSTLKIQPAKLEDSAVYLCASSSHRGKGYEQYFGPGTRLTVT.